The clone carrying this T cell receptor beta chain was seen a few times. No antigen is known for it. The table came from immunoSEQ multiplex PCR; TCRdb's copy has only in-frame clones and leaves some out. The sample records some 80,000 clones, 75% to 85% being singletons. The data were obtained in a study of cytotoxic CD8 clonotypes in ibrutinib-treated CLL. Study-wide background: The subjects consisted of some 12 relapsed/refractory and approximately 15 treatment-naive individuals, with 17 to 18 IGHV unmutated. Sequenced samples delivered averages of around 260,000 productive templates and 80,000 to 100,000 productive rearrangements.

Overall study findings and caveats: Public clonotypes were seen rarely and were contracted or stable on treatment.

Sequencing used PBMCs, obtained after 12 months of ibrutinib treatment. The source of this sequence is a human donor with chronic lymphocytic leukemia.

CDR3 in amino acids: CASSFVGQPQHF. The CDR3 nucleotides are TGTGCCAGCAGTTTTGTAGGGCAGCCCCAGCATTTT. V gene TRBV27 combines with J gene TRBJ1-5, with unresolved D. CDR3 length: 12 amino acids. Trimming shortened V by 3 bases and J by 7 bases, and 7 bases separated the two germline ends. CDR1 and CDR2 from the germline V gene are MNHEY and SMNVEV (reference sequence).